This TCR beta chain was observed in a study of T cell repertoires in cytomegalovirus infection. Study as a whole: CMV infection plus the matching HLA type was flagged by public TCR beta signatures. The study's findings and limits: Based on cumulative public TCR beta family frequency, carriers of CMV plus the relevant HLA were identified. In two of eight donors, the top clonotype was HLA-C-restricted CMV-specific.

Note on this clonotype: Its antigen is unidentified. Mismatch with germline at one junction end may stem from a read error.

Germline assignment: CDR1 SGHAT and CDR2 FQNNGV. CDR3 length equals 17 residues. TCRdb itself ran the reads through MiXCR, one entry per CDR3 protein. The sample has fewer than 550,000 distinct CDR3 sequences, about a quarter seen once; the top ten hold 13%. V is TRBV11-2 and J is TRBJ2-3, with D uncertain. This clonotype was sampled from a human donor in good health (CMV status not recorded). Some clones in this sample may be carry-over from other donors' samples. Material: PBMCs. CDR3 bases: TGTGCCGGCAGCTTGGCTCAAGGGCCCTTTAGCACAGATACGCAGTATTTT. Translating gives CAGSLAQGPFSTDTQYF. The full variable domain, completed using reference TRBV11-2 and TRBJ2-3, is EAGVAQSPRYKIIEKRQSVAFWCNPISGHATLYWYQQILGQGPKLLIQFQNNGVVDDSQLPKDRFSAERLKGVDSTLKIQPAKLEDSAVYLCAGSLAQGPFSTDTQYFGPGTRLTVL.